The TCR beta chain described here comes from a study of CD8+ T cells in alopecia areata. Overall study findings and caveats: Tofacitinib delivered significant drops in scalp clonality and in expanded CD8+ clones among the top 100.

The germline V and J ends were trimmed by 1 base and 7 bases, with 7 bases remaining between them. Germline lookup yields CDR1 SQVTM and CDR2 ANQGSEA. The CDR3 covers 11 residues. Extracted RNA was reverse transcribed into cDNA, the sequencing template. Assay used: immunoSEQ multiplex PCR; TCRdb lists only in-frame clones, some missing. The repertoire holds hundreds of thousands of clones, approximately 70% seen once, with more than 1% in the top ten. Concerning this clone: What it recognizes is unknown.

Treatment specified: oral pan-JAK inhibitor, 5-10 mg twice daily. The specimen was CD4+ T cells sorted from blood, collected around week 44, from a patient treated with tofacitinib. The chain recombines TRBV29-1 with TRBJ1-2; tentatively, D is TRBD1 (5 bases). This receptor was identified in a human donor with alopecia areata. DNA of the CDR3: TGCAGCGTTGAAGGGGGCGGTGGCTACACCTTC. It yields the protein CSVEGGGGYTF. The entire variable domain, with the rest obtained from reference TRBV29-1 and TRBJ1-2, is as follows: SAVISQKPSRDICQRGTSLTIQCQVDSQVTMMFWYRQQPGQSLTLIATANQGSEATYESGFVIDKFPISRPNLTFSTLTVSNMSPEDSSIYLCSVEGGGGYTFGSGTRLTVV.